This T cell receptor beta chain was obtained from a study of CD8+CD57+ T cells in acquired aplastic anemia. Findings and limits, study-wide: Between the patient and control groups, CD8+ Simpson's diversity did not differ significantly.

The V end lost 2 bases, the J end lost 11 bases, and 13 bases lay between the germline ends. The germline gives CDR1 SGHTA, CDR2 FQGNSA. The CDR3 sequence is 13 residues long. Genomic DNA templated the TCR beta VDJ and CDR3 profiling. TCRdb reanalysed the reads using MiXCR and keeps one entry per CDR3 protein. The sample records 200,000 to 250,000 distinct CDR3 sequences, 34% being singletons. About this clonotype itself: The antigen is not known. A read error is possible here, since a much larger clone lies one base away. No conserved phenylalanine or tryptophan ends this CDR3, so it is likely a read error.

The clonotype comes from a human donor in good health, serving as a control. Sequencing used sorted CD4+, CD8+, or CD8+CD57+ T cells (not recorded which) from PBMCs. The chain is built from TRBV7-2 and TRBJ1-5, with a tentative D call TRBD1 (5 bases). CDR3 amino acids: CASSLSRGRAQHL. In nucleotides, the CDR3 is TGTGCCAGCAGCTTATCAAGGGGTCGGGCCCAGCATCTT.